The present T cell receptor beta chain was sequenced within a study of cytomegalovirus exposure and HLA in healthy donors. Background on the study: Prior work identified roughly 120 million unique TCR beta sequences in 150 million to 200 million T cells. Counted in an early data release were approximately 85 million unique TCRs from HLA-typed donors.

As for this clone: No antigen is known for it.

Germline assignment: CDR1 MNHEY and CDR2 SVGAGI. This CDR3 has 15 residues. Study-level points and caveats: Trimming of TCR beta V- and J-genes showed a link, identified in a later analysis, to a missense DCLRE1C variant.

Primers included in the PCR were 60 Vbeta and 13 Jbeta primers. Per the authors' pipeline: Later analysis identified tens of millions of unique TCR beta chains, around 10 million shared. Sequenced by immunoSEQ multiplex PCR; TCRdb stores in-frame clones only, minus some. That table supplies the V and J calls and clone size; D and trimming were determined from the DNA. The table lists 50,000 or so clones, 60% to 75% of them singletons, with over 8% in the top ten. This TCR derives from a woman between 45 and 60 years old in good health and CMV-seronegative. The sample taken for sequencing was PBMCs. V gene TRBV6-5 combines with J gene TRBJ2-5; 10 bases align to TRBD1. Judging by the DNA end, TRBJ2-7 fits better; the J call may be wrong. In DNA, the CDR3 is TGTGCCAGCAGTCCAGGGACAGGGGCGTCCTACGAGCAGTACTTC. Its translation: CASSPGTGASYEQYF.